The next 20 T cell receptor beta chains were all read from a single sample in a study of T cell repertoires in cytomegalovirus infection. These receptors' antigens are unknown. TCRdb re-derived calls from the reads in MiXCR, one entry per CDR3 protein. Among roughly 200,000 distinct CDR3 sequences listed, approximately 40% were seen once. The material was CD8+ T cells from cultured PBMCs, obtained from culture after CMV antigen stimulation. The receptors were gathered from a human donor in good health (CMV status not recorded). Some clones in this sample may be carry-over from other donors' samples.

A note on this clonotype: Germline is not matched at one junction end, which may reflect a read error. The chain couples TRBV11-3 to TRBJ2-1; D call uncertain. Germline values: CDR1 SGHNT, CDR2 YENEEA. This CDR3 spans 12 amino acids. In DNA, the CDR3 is TGTGCCAGCAGCGTAGACGTCGGGGAGCAGTTCTTC. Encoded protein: CASSVDVGEQFF.

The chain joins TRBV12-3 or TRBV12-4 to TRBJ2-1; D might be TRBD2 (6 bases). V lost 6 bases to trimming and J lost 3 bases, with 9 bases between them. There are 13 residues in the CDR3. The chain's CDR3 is CASRGLNYNEQFF. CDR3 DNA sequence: TGTGCCAGCAGGGGACTTAACTACAATGAGCAGTTCTTC.

The CDR3 loop reads CASSYSMVDAGNTGELFF. CDR3 nucleotides: TGTGCCAGCAGTTACTCGATGGTGGACGCAGGGAACACCGGGGAGCTGTTTTTT. V gene TRBV6-8 combines with J gene TRBJ2-2; D is undetermined. Trimming removed 0 bases from V and 1 base from J, with 15 bases in between. There are 18 residues in the CDR3. Germline-derived CDR1 and CDR2 are MNHGY and SAAAGT.

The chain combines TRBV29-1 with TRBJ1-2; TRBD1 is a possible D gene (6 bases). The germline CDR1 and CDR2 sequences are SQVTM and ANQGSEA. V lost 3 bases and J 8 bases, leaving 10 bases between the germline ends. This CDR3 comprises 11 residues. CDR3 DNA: TGCAGCGTTGAGCTCAGGGGAGGCTACACCTTC. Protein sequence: CSVELRGGYTF.

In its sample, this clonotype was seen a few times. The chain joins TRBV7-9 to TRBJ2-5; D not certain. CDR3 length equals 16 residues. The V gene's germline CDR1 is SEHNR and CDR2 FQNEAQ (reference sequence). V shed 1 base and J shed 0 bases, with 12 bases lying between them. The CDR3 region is CASSLGTNLYQETQYF. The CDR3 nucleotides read TGTGCCAGCAGCTTAGGTACGAACCTGTACCAAGAGACCCAGTACTTC.

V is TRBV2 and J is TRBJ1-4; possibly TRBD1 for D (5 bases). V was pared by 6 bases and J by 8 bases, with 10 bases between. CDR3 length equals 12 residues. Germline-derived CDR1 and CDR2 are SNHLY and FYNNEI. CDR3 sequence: CASRGTSEKLFF. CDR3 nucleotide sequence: TGTGCCAGCAGAGGGACGTCCGAAAAACTGTTTTTT.

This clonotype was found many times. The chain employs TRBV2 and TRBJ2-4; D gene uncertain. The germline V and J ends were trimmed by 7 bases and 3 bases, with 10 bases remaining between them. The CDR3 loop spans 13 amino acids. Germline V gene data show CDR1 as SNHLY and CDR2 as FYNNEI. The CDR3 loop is CASNPANKNIQYF. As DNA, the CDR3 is TGTGCCAGCAACCCTGCTAACAAAAACATTCAGTACTTC.

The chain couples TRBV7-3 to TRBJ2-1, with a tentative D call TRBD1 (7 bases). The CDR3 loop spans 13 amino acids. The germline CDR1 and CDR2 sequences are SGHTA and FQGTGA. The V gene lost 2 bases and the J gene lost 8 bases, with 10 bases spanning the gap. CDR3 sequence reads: CASSLGGGDEQFF. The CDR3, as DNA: TGTGCCAGCAGCTTAGGAGGGGGCGATGAGCAGTTCTTC.

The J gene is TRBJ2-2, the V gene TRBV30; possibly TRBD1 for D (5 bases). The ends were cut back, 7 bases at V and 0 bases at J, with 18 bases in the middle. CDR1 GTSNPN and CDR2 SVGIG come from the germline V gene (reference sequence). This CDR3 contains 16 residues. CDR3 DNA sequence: TGTGCCTCCCTGACAGACGGGCCCGCGAACACCGGGGAGCTGTTTTTT. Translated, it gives CASLTDGPANTGELFF. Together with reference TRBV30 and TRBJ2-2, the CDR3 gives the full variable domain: SQTIHQWPATLVQPVGSPLSLECTVEGTSNPNLYWYRQAAGRGLQLLFYSVGIGQISSEVPQNLSASRPQDRQFILSSKKLLLSDSGFYLCASLTDGPANTGELFFGEGSRLTVL.

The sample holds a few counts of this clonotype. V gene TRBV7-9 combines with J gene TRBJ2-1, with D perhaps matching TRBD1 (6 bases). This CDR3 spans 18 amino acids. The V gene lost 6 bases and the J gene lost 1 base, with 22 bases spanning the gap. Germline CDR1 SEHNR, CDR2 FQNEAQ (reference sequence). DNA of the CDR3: TGTGCCAGCAGTTACCCTCCCGGAGGCAGGGGATCCTACAATGAGCAGTTCTTC. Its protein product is CASSYPPGGRGSYNEQFF.

CDR3 sequence (DNA): TGTGCCAGCAGCCTTGACCGTACCTCCCACTTT. Protein sequence: CASSLDRTSHF. The chain joins TRBV6-6 to TRBJ1-6; D ambiguous. The V gene lost 6 bases and the J gene lost 18 bases, with 15 bases spanning the gap. Germline CDR1 reads MNHNY; CDR2 reads SVGAGI (reference sequence). This CDR3 contains 11 residues.

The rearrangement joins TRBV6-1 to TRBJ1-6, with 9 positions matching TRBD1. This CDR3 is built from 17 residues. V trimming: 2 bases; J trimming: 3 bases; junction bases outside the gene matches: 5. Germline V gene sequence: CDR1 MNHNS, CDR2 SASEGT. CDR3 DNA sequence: TGTGCCAGCAGTGAAAGGACAGGGGCCATCTATAATTCACCCCTCCACTTT. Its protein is CASSERTGAIYNSPLHF.

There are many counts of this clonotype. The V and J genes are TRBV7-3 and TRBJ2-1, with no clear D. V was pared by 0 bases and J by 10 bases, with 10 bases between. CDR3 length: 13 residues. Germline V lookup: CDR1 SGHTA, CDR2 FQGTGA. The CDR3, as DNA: TGTGCCAGCAGCTTAACATTGGTATCCGAGCAGTTCTTC. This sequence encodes CASSLTLVSEQFF.

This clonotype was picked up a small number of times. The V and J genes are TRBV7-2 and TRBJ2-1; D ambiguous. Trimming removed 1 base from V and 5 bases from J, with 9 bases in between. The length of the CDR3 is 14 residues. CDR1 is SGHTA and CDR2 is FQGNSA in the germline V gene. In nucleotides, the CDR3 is TGTGCCAGCAGCTTAGAAGGTGATCACAATGAGCAGTTCTTC. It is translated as CASSLEGDHNEQFF.

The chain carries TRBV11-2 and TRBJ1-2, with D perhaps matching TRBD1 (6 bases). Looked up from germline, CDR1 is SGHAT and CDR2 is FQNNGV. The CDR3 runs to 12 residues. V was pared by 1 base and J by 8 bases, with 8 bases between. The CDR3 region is CASSLAGGGYTF. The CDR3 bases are TGTGCCAGCAGCTTAGCCGGGGGCGGCTACACCTTC.

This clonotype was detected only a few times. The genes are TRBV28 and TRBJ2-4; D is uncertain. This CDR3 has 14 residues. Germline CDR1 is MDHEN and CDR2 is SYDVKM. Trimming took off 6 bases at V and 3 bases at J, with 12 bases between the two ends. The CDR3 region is CASSPWWIKNIQYF. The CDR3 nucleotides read TGTGCCAGCAGCCCATGGTGGATCAAAAACATTCAGTACTTC.

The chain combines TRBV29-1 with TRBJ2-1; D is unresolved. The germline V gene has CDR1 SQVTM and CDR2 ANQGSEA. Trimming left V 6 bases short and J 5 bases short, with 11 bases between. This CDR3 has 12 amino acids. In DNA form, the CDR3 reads TGCAGCGTCCGCAGGCTCCACAATGAGCAGTTCTTC. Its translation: CSVRRLHNEQFF.

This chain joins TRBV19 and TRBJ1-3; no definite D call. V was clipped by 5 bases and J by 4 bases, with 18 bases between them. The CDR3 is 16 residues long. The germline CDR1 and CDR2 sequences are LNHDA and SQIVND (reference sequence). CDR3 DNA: TGTGCCAGTAGTGCCCCGCTTCAAGAAAGGGGAAACACCATATATTTT. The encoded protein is CASSAPLQERGNTIYF.

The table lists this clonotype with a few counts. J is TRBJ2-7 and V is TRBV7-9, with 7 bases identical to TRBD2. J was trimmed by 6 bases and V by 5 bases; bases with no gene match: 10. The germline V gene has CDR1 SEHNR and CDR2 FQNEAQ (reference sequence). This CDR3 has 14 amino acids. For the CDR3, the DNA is TGTGCCAGCAGCCCCCCGGGGTTAGCGGGCGAGCAGTACTTC. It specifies CASSPPGLAGEQYF. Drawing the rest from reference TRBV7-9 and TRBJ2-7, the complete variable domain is DTGVSQNPRHKITKRGQNVTFRCDPISEHNRLYWYRQTLGQGPEFLTYFQNEAQLEKSRLLSDRFSAERPKGSFSTLEIQRTEQGDSAMYLCASSPPGLAGEQYFGPGTRLTVT.

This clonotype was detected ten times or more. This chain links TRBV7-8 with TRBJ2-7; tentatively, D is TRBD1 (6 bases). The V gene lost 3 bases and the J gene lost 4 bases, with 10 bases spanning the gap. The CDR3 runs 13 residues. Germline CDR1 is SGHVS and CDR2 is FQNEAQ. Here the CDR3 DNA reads TGTGCCAGCAGCTTTAACAGGGTTTACGAGCAGTACTTC. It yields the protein CASSFNRVYEQYF. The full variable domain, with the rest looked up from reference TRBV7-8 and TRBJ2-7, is GAGVSQSPRYKVAKRGQDVALRCDPISGHVSLFWYQQALGQGPEFLTYFQNEAQLDKSGLPSDRFFAERPEGSVSTLKIQRTQQEDSAVYLCASSFNRVYEQYFGPGTRLTVT.